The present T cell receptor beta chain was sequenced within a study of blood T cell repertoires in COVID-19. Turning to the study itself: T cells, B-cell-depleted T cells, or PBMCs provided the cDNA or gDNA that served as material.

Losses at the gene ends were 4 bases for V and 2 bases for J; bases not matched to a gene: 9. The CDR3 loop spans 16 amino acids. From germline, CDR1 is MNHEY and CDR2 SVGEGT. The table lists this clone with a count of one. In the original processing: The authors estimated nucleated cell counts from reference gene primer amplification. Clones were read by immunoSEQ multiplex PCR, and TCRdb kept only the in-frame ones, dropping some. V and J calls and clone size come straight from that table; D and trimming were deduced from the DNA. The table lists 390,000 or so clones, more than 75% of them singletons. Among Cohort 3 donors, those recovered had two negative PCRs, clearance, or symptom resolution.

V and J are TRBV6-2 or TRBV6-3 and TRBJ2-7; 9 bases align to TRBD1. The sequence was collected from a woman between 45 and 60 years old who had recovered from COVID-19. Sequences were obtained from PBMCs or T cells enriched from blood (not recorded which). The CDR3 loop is CASSFRGQGKPYEQYF. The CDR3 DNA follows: TGTGCCAGCAGTTTCCGCGGACAGGGGAAACCCTACGAGCAGTACTTC.